The sample holds many counts of the clone carrying this T cell receptor (beta chain). Its antigen is not known. RNA transcripts served as the template for amplifying TCR beta CDR3 regions. First-round RT-PCR of the TCR CDR3 relied on the HTBI primer set. TCRdb analysed the multiplex PCR reads with MiXCR anew, one entry per CDR3 protein. The data contain hundreds of thousands of distinct CDR3 sequences, around 15% of them singletons. These data are taken from a study of T cells in Graves' hyperthyroidism and ophthalmopathy. Study results and limitations: Most expanded thyroid clonotypes above 0.001 also appeared in blood.

Ophthalmopathy cases scored 3 or more on the Clinical Activity Score and 4 or more on NOSPECS grade, with duration below 3 months. Diagnoses used clinical symptoms, serum thyroxine and TRAb, thyroid ultrasound and orbital computed tomography. The source of the PBMCs was 8 to 10 ml of fresh peripheral blood. This CDR3 has 14 residues. The junction had 3 bases not matched to a gene; V was cut back by 5 bases and J by 3 bases. In germline, CDR1 is DFQATT, CDR2 SNEGSKA (reference sequence). This TCR came from a woman in her forties or fifties with Graves' ophthalmopathy. Sequencing was performed on blood. This chain links TRBV20-1 with TRBJ2-1, with 11 bases lining up with TRBD2. The CDR3 DNA is TGCAGTGCTGTTCTAGCGGGAGGCTACAATGAGCAGTTCTTC. Translating gives CSAVLAGGYNEQFF.